The sequence of this T cell receptor beta chain was determined in a study of T cells in Graves' hyperthyroidism and ophthalmopathy. Regions amplified from RNA transcripts were the TCR beta CDR3 regions. The HTBI set primed first-round TCR CDR3 RT-PCR. Each CDR3 protein is one row after TCRdb ran MiXCR on the multiplex PCR reads. The sample holds approximately 300,000 distinct CDR3 sequences, 16% seen once. Germline lookup yields CDR1 LGHDT and CDR2 YNNKEL (reference sequence). The CDR3 runs 16 residues. V was cut by 7 bases and J by 8 bases, with 26 bases left in between. Sequenced input: blood. The sequence derives from a young man with Graves' hyperthyroidism. V and J are TRBV3-1 and TRBJ1-2; D remains ambiguous. CDR3: CASTSLTGSRADGYTF. CDR3 DNA: TGTGCCAGCACCTCACTTACCGGGTCGAGGGCGGACGGCTACACCTTC.